The clone carrying this T cell receptor (beta chain) has just a few counts. Its antigen remains unknown. From RNA transcripts, TCR beta CDR3 regions were amplified. An initial round of RT-PCR targeting the TCR CDR3 relied on the HTBI primer set. TCRdb used MiXCR to reprocess the multiplex PCR reads, holding one entry per CDR3 protein. This sample yields about 690,000 distinct CDR3 sequences, of which approximately 15% are seen a single time; 15% belongs to the top ten. This record belongs to a study of T cells in Graves' hyperthyroidism and ophthalmopathy. At the level of the study: Blood was drawn when the patient was first diagnosed and still untreated. Study outcomes and limitations: Ophthalmopathy was model-predicted a median about 6.7 months pre-onset.

Graves' hyperthyroidism without ophthalmopathy progression within 18 months was termed stable. Diagnosing involved the use of clinical symptoms, serum thyroxine and TRAb, thyroid ultrasound and orbital computed tomography. Germline-derived CDR1 and CDR2 are SGHNT and YYREEE (reference sequence). CDR3 size: 14 residues. Trimming pared 1 base from V and 6 bases from J, leaving 8 bases between. The V gene is TRBV5-4, the J gene TRBJ1-6, with a possible D match to TRBD1 (5 bases). The sequenced material came from blood. The clonotype originates from a man over 45 with Graves' hyperthyroidism. CDR3 sequence (DNA): TGTGCCAGCAGCTTGCAAGGGGTTAATTCACCCCTCCACTTT. Translation gives CASSLQGVNSPLHF.